The next 28 T cell receptor beta chains were all read from a single sample in a study of T cell repertoires in cytomegalovirus infection. TCRdb re-derived calls from the reads in MiXCR, one entry per CDR3 protein. This sample yields 630,000 or so distinct CDR3 sequences, of which approximately 24% are seen a single time; roughly 8% belongs to the top ten. The sequencing input was CD8+ T cells from PBMCs. The receptors originated from a human donor in good health (CMV status not recorded). Some clones in this sample may be carry-over from other donors' samples.

The chain has TRBV6-2 or TRBV6-3 and TRBJ1-1, with D hard to call. CDR3 length: 14 residues. Trimming removed 7 bases at V and 0 bases at J, with 12 bases between. Germline CDR1 and CDR2: MNHEY and SVGEGT. The CDR3 DNA reads as TGTGCCAGCACCTTCCTTGGAATGAACACTGAAGCTTTCTTT. Translated: CASTFLGMNTEAFF.

V gene TRBV28 combines with J gene TRBJ2-7; the D gene could be TRBD1 or TRBD2 (5 bases each). The germline V gene has CDR1 MDHEN and CDR2 SYDVKM. The V and J ends lost 1 base and 5 bases respectively, with 18 bases between them. This CDR3 contains 16 residues. In DNA, the CDR3 is TGTGCCAGCAGTTTATTAGGGGACGATGTCCGGGACGAGCAGTACGTC. Residues: CASSLLGDDVRDEQYV.

Worth noting for this clonotype: No DNA is shown, since the ends of the CDR3 on it are uncertain; the CDR3 is the one TCRdb lists. The rearrangement uses TRBV28 and TRBJ2-2; the table's D call TRBD1 went unverified against the DNA. Inclusive of both ends, the CDR3 amounts to 13 amino acids. CDR1 and CDR2 (germline): MDHEN, SYDVKM. The CDR3 is CASSFGPGGELFF.

The rearrangement uses TRBV20-1 and TRBJ1-5, with TRBD1 as a possible D gene (6 bases). The CDR3 has 14 residues. Trimming took 5 bases from V and 0 from J, leaving 11 bases between them. Germline V gene data show CDR1 as DFQATT and CDR2 as SNEGSKA (reference sequence). The CDR3 sequence is CSAPDSYSNQPQHF. Written as DNA, the CDR3 is TGCAGTGCTCCGGACAGTTATAGCAATCAGCCCCAGCATTTT.

This clonotype was seen a handful of times. This chain uses TRBV29-1 with TRBJ2-3; 7 bases fit TRBD2. This CDR3 has 13 amino acids. J was trimmed by 4 bases and V by 3 bases; bases with no gene match: 4. Germline V gives CDR1 SQVTM, CDR2 ANQGSEA. As DNA, the CDR3 is TGCAGCGTTGAGGCCGGACTAGCAGATACGCAGTATTTT. Translation: CSVEAGLADTQYF.

This clonotype was seen a handful of times. This chain links TRBV27 with TRBJ1-5; tentative D call: TRBD1 (5 bases). Germline loops: CDR1 MNHEY, CDR2 SMNVEV (reference sequence). The V and J ends lost 5 bases and 3 bases respectively, with 14 bases between them. The CDR3 consists of 15 residues. The CDR3 spells CASSLYPGPNQPQHF. The CDR3 nucleotides read TGTGCCAGCAGTCTATATCCGGGACCCAATCAGCCCCAGCATTTT.

This clonotype appeared a few times. This rearrangement joins TRBV7-6 to TRBJ2-1, with D possibly called TRBD1 or TRBD2 (5 bases each). V was shortened by 6 bases and J by 0 bases, with 15 bases between the two germline ends. Germline CDR1 is SGHVS and CDR2 is FNYEAQ. CDR3 length: 16 amino acids. CDR3 nucleotide sequence: TGTGCCAGCAGTCTCATATTGGGGGACTCCTACAATGAGCAGTTCTTC. Protein sequence: CASSLILGDSYNEQFF.

This chain joins TRBV29-1 and TRBJ2-2; the D is unclear. V was clipped by 8 bases and J by 2 bases, with 9 bases between them. The CDR3 has 12 amino acids. Germline loops: CDR1 SQVTM, CDR2 ANQGSEA. The chain's CDR3 is CSSISNTGELFF. The CDR3 DNA follows: TGCAGCTCGATTAGCAACACCGGGGAGCTGTTTTTT.

J is TRBJ2-3 and V is TRBV15, with 10 positions matching TRBD2. With V trimmed by 6 bases and J by 1 base, 4 bases remained unmatched. The CDR3 contains 15 residues. Germline V lookup: CDR1 LNHNV, CDR2 YYDKDF (reference sequence). This CDR3 reads CATSYLAGGTDTQYF. The CDR3 region has the DNA TGTGCCACCAGTTACCTAGCGGGGGGCACAGATACGCAGTATTTT.

This clonotype was seen repeatedly, ten times or more. The chain recombines TRBV6-5 with TRBJ2-3; the D gene is possibly TRBD1 (5 bases). V gave up 2 bases and J gave up 2 bases, with 14 bases separating them. The CDR3 covers 16 residues. Per germline, CDR1 MNHEY and CDR2 SVGAGI. Written as DNA, the CDR3 is TGTGCCAGCAGTTACCGTGCAGGGTGGAACACAGATACGCAGTATTTT. This translates into CASSYRAGWNTDTQYF.

This clonotype was seen a handful of times. The gene calls are TRBV6-6 and TRBJ2-7, with 7 nucleotides matching TRBD1. The germline gives CDR1 MNHNY, CDR2 SVGAGI (reference sequence). Trimming took 2 bases from V and 3 from J; bases not matched to a gene: 1. The CDR3 has 13 amino acids. For the CDR3, the DNA is TGTGCCAGCAGTTACGGGACAGTCTACGAGCAGTACTTC. The encoded protein is CASSYGTVYEQYF.

J is TRBJ2-1 and V is TRBV7-9; TRBD1 agrees at 8 bases. V shed 5 bases, J shed 9 bases, and the junction held 12 bases outside the gene matches. The CDR3 totals 15 residues. Germline-derived CDR1 and CDR2 are SEHNR and FQNEAQ (reference sequence). For the CDR3, the DNA is TGTGCCAGCAGCCCTAGGACAGGGAAGGGGAGTGAGCAGTTCTTC. This gives the protein CASSPRTGKGSEQFF.

This clonotype occurred many times. The chain combines TRBV12-3 or TRBV12-4 with TRBJ2-3, with D possibly matching TRBD1 (6 bases). CDR3 length: 12 residues. The V gene lost 7 bases and the J gene lost 7 bases, with 12 bases spanning the gap. CDR3 in DNA: TGTGCCAGCACCGTTACAGGGTATACGCAGTATTTT. The encoded protein is CASTVTGYTQYF.

The gene calls are TRBV27 and TRBJ2-3; D unclear. Germline V gene data show CDR1 as MNHEY and CDR2 as SMNVEV (reference sequence). V gave up 5 bases and J gave up 5 bases, with 11 bases separating them. The length of the CDR3 is 13 residues. The CDR3 loop is CASSPGPEDTQYF. DNA for the CDR3: TGTGCCAGCAGTCCAGGTCCGGAAGATACGCAGTATTTT.

The chain joins TRBV4-1 to TRBJ2-3; possible D gene TRBD1, 5 bases. The CDR3 has 15 amino acids. The V gene lost 0 bases and the J gene lost 0 bases, with 7 bases spanning the gap. Germline-derived CDR1 and CDR2 are MGHRA and YSYEKL. The chain's CDR3 is CASSQDRQSTDTQYF. The CDR3 DNA is TGCGCCAGCAGCCAAGACCGACAGAGCACAGATACGCAGTATTTT.

This clonotype showed up just once. Possible read error: a much larger clone is one base away. The chain carries TRBV6-5 and TRBJ2-2; TRBD2 aligns across 9 bases. CDR1 and CDR2 from the germline V gene are MNHEY and SVGAGI. Trimming took 2 bases from V and 4 from J; bases not matched to a gene: 5. This CDR3 has 16 amino acids. CDR3 nucleotide sequence: TGTGCCAGCAGTTACGATAGCGGGGGATGCACCGGGGAGCTGTTTTTT. This sequence encodes CASSYDSGGCTGELFF.

J is TRBJ2-1 and V is TRBV6-4; 10 nucleotides match TRBD2. Germline V gene data show CDR1 as MRHNA and CDR2 as SNTAGT. V shed 4 bases and J 4 bases; nucleotides not matched to a gene: 7. The CDR3 contains 16 residues. The CDR3 loop is CASSVHSGGTYNEQFF. CDR3 nucleotides: TGTGCCAGCAGTGTTCATAGCGGGGGGACTTACAATGAGCAGTTCTTC.

Of note for this clonotype: A much larger clone is a single base away; this may be a read error. V gene TRBV6-5 combines with J gene TRBJ1-4, with D hard to call. Germline loops: CDR1 MNHEY, CDR2 SVGAGI. The CDR3 is 12 residues long. The CDR3 is CASSLDGEKPFF. CDR3 coding DNA: TGTGCCAGCAGTCTGGACGGTGAAAAACCGTTTTTT.

The gene calls are TRBV20-1 and TRBJ1-5; D remains unclear. The CDR3 is made up of 15 amino acids. Germline-derived CDR1 and CDR2 are DFQATT and SNEGSKA (reference sequence). Trimming removed 5 bases from V and 1 base from J, with 15 bases in between. The CDR3 sequence is CSALIKGLSNQPQHF. CDR3 coding DNA: TGCAGTGCTCTGATAAAGGGCCTCAGCAATCAGCCCCAGCATTTT.

This clonotype was found many times. This rearrangement joins TRBV12-3 or TRBV12-4 to TRBJ2-2; D not certain. V lost 3 bases and J 4 bases, leaving 12 bases between the germline ends. The CDR3 spans 15 residues. The CDR3 DNA is TGTGCCAGCAGTTTTGTCCTAGGTGGCACCGGGGAGCTGTTTTTT. Translating it yields CASSFVLGGTGELFF.

This clonotype was detected ten times or more. The chain links TRBV7-2 to TRBJ2-3, with TRBD2 matching 9 bases. Germline CDR1 is SGHTA and CDR2 is FQGNSA. The CDR3 consists of 16 residues. With 5 bases clipped from V and 1 base from J, the junction kept 7 bases outside the gene matches. This CDR3 is CASSLMSSGGTDTQYF. DNA of the CDR3: TGTGCCAGCAGCCTGATGTCTAGCGGGGGCACAGATACGCAGTATTTT.

The chain uses TRBV7-6 and TRBJ1-6; no firm D call. CDR1 is SGHVS, CDR2 FNYEAQ, per germline. The length of the CDR3 is 14 residues. Trimming took off 6 bases at V and 7 bases at J, with 13 bases between the two ends. The chain's CDR3 is CASREGNRNSPLHF. The CDR3 DNA reads as TGTGCCAGCAGAGAGGGTAACCGGAATTCACCCCTCCACTTT.

This clonotype has a count of ten or more. The chain employs TRBV27 and TRBJ1-6; no definite D call. CDR1 is MNHEY, CDR2 SMNVEV, per germline (reference sequence). V was cut by 2 bases and J by 7 bases, with 6 bases left in between. The CDR3 contains 13 residues. The CDR3 DNA follows: TGTGCCAGCAGTTTAACCGTCAATTCACCCCTCCACTTT. This sequence encodes CASSLTVNSPLHF.

This clonotype was seen more than once but under ten times. The gene calls are TRBV15 and TRBJ2-3; TRBD2 might be the D (6 bases). The CDR3 spans 17 residues. CDR1 and CDR2 from the germline V gene are LNHNV and YYDKDF (reference sequence). Trimming cost V 0 bases and J 3 bases, with 16 bases left between them. The CDR3 sequence: CATSRDDWEASTDTQYF. The CDR3 DNA follows: TGTGCCACCAGCAGAGATGACTGGGAGGCGTCGACAGATACGCAGTATTTT. The full variable domain, completed using reference TRBV15 and TRBJ2-3, is DAMVIQNPRYQVTQFGKPVTLSCSQTLNHNVMYWYQQKSSQAPKLLFHYYDKDFNNEADTPDNFQSRRPNTSFCFLDIRSPGLGDTAMYLCATSRDDWEASTDTQYFGPGTRLTVL.

This clonotype was counted many times. The genes are TRBV12-3 or TRBV12-4 and TRBJ1-3, with D uncertain. The CDR3 loop spans 13 amino acids. The V end was cut by 1 base, the J end by 2 bases, with 3 bases between. CDR3 in DNA: TGTGCCAGCAGTTTAGGACCTGGAAACACCATATATTTT. This gives the protein CASSLGPGNTIYF.

The rearrangement uses TRBV12-3 or TRBV12-4 and TRBJ2-3; the match to TRBD2 covers 11 bases. V trimming: 5 bases; J trimming: 2 bases; junction bases outside the gene matches: 6. The CDR3 is 16 amino acids. CDR3 nucleotides: TGTGCCAGCAGTCTCAGACTAGCGGGGATCACAGATACGCAGTATTTT. Protein: CASSLRLAGITDTQYF.

The chain links TRBV6-6 to TRBJ2-5; 8 bases line up with TRBD2. V lost 4 bases, J lost 4 bases, and 5 bases stayed unmatched. The CDR3 runs 14 residues. Germline CDR1 is MNHNY and CDR2 is SVGAGI (reference sequence). The CDR3 DNA sequence: TGTGCCAGCAGTTCGGGGGGGGCCGGAGAGACCCAGTACTTC. Its translation is CASSSGGAGETQYF.

Notes on this clonotype: A much larger clone lies one base from this, so it may be a read error. The genes are TRBV12-5 and TRBJ1-1, with 8 nucleotides matching TRBD1. Germline assignment: CDR1 LGHNT and CDR2 FRNRAP. This CDR3 contains 17 residues. DNA of the CDR3: TGTGCTAGTGATTTGGTACTGAGCAGGGGGCTGGATACTGAAGCTTTCTTT. As protein: CASDLVLSRGLDTEAFF.